This record covers a single T cell receptor (beta chain). TCRdb's copy holds only in-frame clones and misses some; the assay was immunoSEQ multiplex PCR. The repertoire holds about 170,000 clones, with about nine tenths as singletons. The entry originates in a study of blood T cell repertoires in COVID-19. About the research overall: Acute and convalescent COVID-19 specimens originated in the United States, Italy and Spain.

One Seattle source followed patients from active infection through their disease course. Per the germline V gene, CDR1 is MGHRA and CDR2 is YSYEKL. CDR3 length: 20 residues. V trimming: 0 bases; J trimming: 1 base; junction bases outside the gene matches: 17. Sequences were obtained from peripheral blood. This sequence originates from a woman between 55 and 75 years old with COVID-19, enrolled during active disease. V usage is TRBV4-1 and J usage is TRBJ1-1; 7 bases align to TRBD1. The CDR3 DNA reads as TGCGCCAGCAGCCAAGATGCGGGACAGTATGCCAATCTTCCGAACACTGAAGCTTTCTTT. It translates to CASSQDAGQYANLPNTEAFF.